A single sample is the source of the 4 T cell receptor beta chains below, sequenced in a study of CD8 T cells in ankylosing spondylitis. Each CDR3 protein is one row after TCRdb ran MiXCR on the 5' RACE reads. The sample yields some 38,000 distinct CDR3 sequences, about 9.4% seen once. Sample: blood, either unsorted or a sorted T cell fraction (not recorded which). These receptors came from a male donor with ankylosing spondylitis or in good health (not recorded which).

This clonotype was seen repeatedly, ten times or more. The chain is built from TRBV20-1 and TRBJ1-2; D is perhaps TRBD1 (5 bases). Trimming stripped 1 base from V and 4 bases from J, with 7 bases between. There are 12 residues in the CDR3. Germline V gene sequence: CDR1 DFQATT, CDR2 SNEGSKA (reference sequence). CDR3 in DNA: TGCAGTGCTAGAGGCCAGGGCTATGGCTACACCTTC. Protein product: CSARGQGYGYTF.

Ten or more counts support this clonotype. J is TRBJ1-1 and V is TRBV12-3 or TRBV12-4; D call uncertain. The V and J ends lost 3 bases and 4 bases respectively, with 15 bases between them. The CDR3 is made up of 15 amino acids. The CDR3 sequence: CASSLVGELGTEAFF. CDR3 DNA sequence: TGTGCCAGCAGTTTGGTCGGGGAACTGGGCACTGAAGCTTTCTTT.

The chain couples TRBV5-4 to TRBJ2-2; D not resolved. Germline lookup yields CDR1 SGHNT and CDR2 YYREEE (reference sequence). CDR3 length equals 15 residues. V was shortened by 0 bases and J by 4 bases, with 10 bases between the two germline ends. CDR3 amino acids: CASSLEAALTGELFF. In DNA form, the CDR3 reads TGTGCCAGCAGCTTGGAGGCCGCACTCACCGGGGAGCTGTTTTTT.

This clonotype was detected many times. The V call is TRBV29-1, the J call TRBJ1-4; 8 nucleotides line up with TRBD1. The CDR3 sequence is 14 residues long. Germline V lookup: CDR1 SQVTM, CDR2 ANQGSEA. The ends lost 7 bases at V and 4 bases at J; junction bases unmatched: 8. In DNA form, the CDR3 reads TGCAGCGCAACCCAGGGGGCCAGTAATGAAAAACTGTTTTTT. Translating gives CSATQGASNEKLFF.